These T cell receptor beta chains were read from a single sample in a study of shared clonotypes between healthy human individuals. Produced via immunoSEQ multiplex PCR; TCRdb's table is partial and in-frame only. The table lists about 590,000 clones, less than 97% of them singletons. The source material was naive CD8+ T cells sorted from blood. These receptors were taken from a woman in her twenties or thirties in good health. Both conserved end residues are part of each CDR3. D genes are given only for firm matches. A row's size may be missing; if present it is once, few, many or a size class.

v_call: TRBV6-5
clone_size: NA
d_call: NA
j_call: TRBJ2-7
cdr3_nt: TGTGCCAGCAGCACCGGGACGGTCTACGAGCAGTACTTC
cdr3_aa: CASSTGTVYEQYF

v_call: TRBV5-1
clone_size: NA
d_call: TRBD1
j_call: TRBJ2-7
cdr3_nt: TGCGCCAGCAGTATCCGGGGACAGGGGGCGCACGAGCAGTACTTC
cdr3_aa: CASSIRGQGAHEQYF

v_call: TRBV29-1
clone_size: once
d_call: NA
j_call: TRBJ2-7
cdr3_nt: TGCAGCGTTGAAGATCAGACAGAGCAGTACTTC
cdr3_aa: CSVEDQTEQYF

v_call: TRBV4-2
clone_size: NA
d_call: NA
j_call: TRBJ1-6
cdr3_nt: TGTGCCAGCAGCCAAGATGCGGATAATTCACCCCTCCACTTT
cdr3_aa: CASSQDADNSPLHF

v_call: TRBV4-1
clone_size: NA
d_call: NA
j_call: TRBJ1-3
cdr3_nt: TGCGCCAGCAGCCAAAACGACAGCCCTGGAAACACCATATATTTT
cdr3_aa: CASSQNDSPGNTIYF

v_call: TRBV28
clone_size: NA
d_call: NA
j_call: TRBJ2-2
cdr3_nt: TGTGCCAGCAGTCCGTACACCGGGGAGCTGTTTTTT
cdr3_aa: CASSPYTGELFF

v_call: TRBV10-3
clone_size: NA
d_call: NA
j_call: TRBJ2-1
cdr3_nt: TGTGCCATCAGTGCCGAAACTAGCCCCTACAATGAGCAGTTCTTC
cdr3_aa: CAISAETSPYNEQFF

v_call: TRBV4-1
clone_size: NA
d_call: NA
j_call: TRBJ1-1
cdr3_nt: TGCGCCAGCTCCCCGAGGGGTAGTAGTGGTCTGAACACTGAAGCTTTCTTT
cdr3_aa: CASSPRGSSGLNTEAFF

v_call: TRBV27
clone_size: NA
d_call: NA
j_call: TRBJ2-5
cdr3_nt: TGTGCCAGCAGTTCCGATTTAGCTCGCCCGGGGACCCAGTACTTC
cdr3_aa: CASSSDLARPGTQYF

v_call: TRBV27
clone_size: NA
d_call: NA
j_call: TRBJ2-1
cdr3_nt: TGTGCCAGCAGTTTCGGGTCACCGGTTGGCAATGAGCAGTTCTTC
cdr3_aa: CASSFGSPVGNEQFF